This record concerns one TCR beta chain sequence. The sample comes from a study of T cell responses to AZD1222 COVID-19 vaccine. Trimming cost V 11 bases and J 4 bases, with 17 bases left between them. CDR1 is SNHLY, CDR2 FYNNEI, per germline. The length of the CDR3 is 13 residues. Libraries were prepared by immunoSEQ multiplex PCR; TCRdb keeps only in-frame clonotypes and omits some of them. This table has under 200,000 clones, 94% appearing once. V is TRBV2 and J is TRBJ1-2; D might be TRBD1 (6 bases). Sequencing used peripheral blood, obtained on day 0 of AZD1222 vaccination. The clonotype originates from an adult in good health. CDR3 DNA sequence: TGTGCCGGGTCCGCCGCGACAGGCTATGGCTACACCTTC. It translates to CAGSAATGYGYTF.